The 20 T cell receptor beta chains below come from one sample, sequenced in a study of T cells in Graves' hyperthyroidism and ophthalmopathy. Amplification targeted TCR beta CDR3 regions from RNA transcripts. TCR CDR3 regions were first amplified by RT-PCR with HTBI primers. TCRdb recomputed calls from the multiplex PCR reads with MiXCR, one row per CDR3 protein. The sample yields about 200,000 distinct CDR3 sequences, about 17% seen once. The specimen sequenced was blood. The receptors derive from a man in his forties with Graves' hyperthyroidism.

The chain couples TRBV12-3 or TRBV12-4 to TRBJ2-3; TRBD2 matches 11 bases. The CDR3 consists of 15 residues. V shed 1 base and J 7 bases; nucleotides not matched to a gene: 4. DNA for the CDR3: TGTGCCAGCAGTTTAGGGGCTAGCGGGGGGAATACGCAGTATTTT. It is translated as CASSLGASGGNTQYF.

In this sample, this clonotype turned up a few times. V is TRBV4-2 and J is TRBJ1-1, with D hard to call. This CDR3 is built from 14 residues. V was pared by 1 base and J by 5 bases, with 11 bases between. CDR1 is LGHNA, CDR2 YNFKEQ, per germline. In DNA, the CDR3 is TGTGCCAGCAGCCAAGGTGTGAGGAGTACTGAAGCTTTCTTT. Protein: CASSQGVRSTEAFF.

The sample holds many counts of this clonotype. This chain uses TRBV5-1 with TRBJ2-7, with D hard to call. The V and J ends lost 0 bases and 6 bases respectively, with 13 bases between them. This CDR3 comprises 14 residues. Germline V gene data show CDR1 as SGHRS and CDR2 as YFSETQ. The CDR3 region is CASSLAGLRTEQYF. DNA for the CDR3: TGCGCCAGCAGCTTGGCCGGGTTGCGTACCGAGCAGTACTTC.

V is TRBV15 and J is TRBJ1-1; D is uncertain. Germline V gene data show CDR1 as LNHNV and CDR2 as YYDKDF (reference sequence). CDR3 length: 16 residues. V was cut by 0 bases and J by 0 bases, with 11 bases left in between. The CDR3 reads CATSRDLASMNTEAFF. The CDR3 DNA sequence: TGTGCCACCAGCAGAGACCTAGCCTCCATGAACACTGAAGCTTTCTTT.

The chain recombines TRBV5-4 with TRBJ2-7; TRBD2 aligns across 7 bases. Germline lookup yields CDR1 SGHNT and CDR2 YYREEE (reference sequence). With V trimmed by 0 bases and J by 4 bases, 10 bases remained unmatched. The CDR3 is 16 residues long. Here the CDR3 reads CASSLGSGTLGYEQYF. The CDR3, as DNA: TGTGCCAGCAGCTTGGGGAGCGGGACCCTCGGGTACGAGCAGTACTTC.

There are many counts of this clonotype. This chain joins TRBV13 and TRBJ2-7; D possibly corresponds to TRBD1 (5 bases). The V gene lost 8 bases and the J gene lost 6 bases, with 17 bases spanning the gap. Germline lookup yields CDR1 PRHDT and CDR2 FYEKMQ (reference sequence). CDR3 length: 13 residues. In DNA form, the CDR3 reads TGTGCCAGCGGTCACAGGTCGATTCGCGAGCAGTACTTC. Residues: CASGHRSIREQYF. Full variable domain (remainder filled in from reference TRBV13 and TRBJ2-7): AAGVIQSPRHLIKEKRETATLKCYPIPRHDTVYWYQQGPGQDPQFLISFYEKMQSDKGSIPDRFSAQQFSDYHSELNMSSLELGDSALYFCASGHRSIREQYFGPGTRLTVT.

This clonotype was counted only a few times. A read error may produce the germline difference seen at one junction end. The chain links TRBV14 to TRBJ1-1; D is unclear. Germline loops: CDR1 SGHDN, CDR2 FVKESK. This CDR3 is built from 13 residues. The CDR3 reads CASSQDTNTEVFF. The CDR3 DNA reads TGTGCCAGCAGCCAAGATACGAACACTGAAGTTTTCTTT.

Many counts were recorded for this clonotype. The chain joins TRBV6-5 to TRBJ1-2, with 7 nucleotides matching TRBD1. Germline V CDR1 and CDR2: MNHEY, SVGAGI. The CDR3 is 13 amino acids. V lost 2 bases and J lost 7; bases outside the gene matches: 4. The CDR3 nucleotides read TGTGCCAGCAGTTACCGACAGGGCAGTGGCTACACCTTC. The encoded protein is CASSYRQGSGYTF.

A few counts support this clonotype. The chain joins TRBV13 to TRBJ1-2; 9 bases align to TRBD1. The germline V gene encodes CDR1 PRHDT and CDR2 FYEKMQ (reference sequence). V dropped 4 bases and J dropped 8; count of bases not matched to a gene: 8. The CDR3 runs 14 residues. This chain's CDR3 is CASSYKQGAGGYTF. The DNA of the CDR3 is TGTGCCAGCAGCTACAAACAGGGGGCAGGAGGCTACACCTTC.

There are many counts of this clonotype. The rearrangement links TRBV7-9 to TRBJ2-5; 15 bases align to TRBD2. Germline V CDR1 and CDR2: SEHNR, FQNEAQ (reference sequence). This CDR3 is 16 amino acids long. V lost 5 bases, J lost 5 bases, and 6 bases stayed unmatched. The CDR3 here is CASSRTGTSGGETQYF. CDR3 in DNA: TGTGCCAGCAGCCGAACCGGGACTAGCGGGGGGGAGACCCAGTACTTC.

The chain is built from TRBV2 and TRBJ1-5; TRBD1 matches at 8 bases. The CDR3 has 14 amino acids. Germline lookup yields CDR1 SNHLY and CDR2 FYNNEI. V was pared by 4 bases and J by 6 bases, with 5 bases of the junction left unmatched. CDR3 bases: TGTGCCAGCAGTGGGACAGGGACCGGTCAGCCCCAGCATTTT. Its translation: CASSGTGTGQPQHF.

This clonotype was seen a single time. The V gene is TRBV19, the J gene TRBJ2-7, with D possibly matching TRBD1 (6 bases). The germline CDR1 and CDR2 sequences are LNHDA and SQIVND (reference sequence). Trimming took 4 bases from V and 2 from J, leaving 30 bases between them. The CDR3 extends over 20 amino acids. The CDR3 DNA reads TGTGCCAGTAGTACCCCTTCAGAGGGACACCTACTCAGAGTACCCTACGAGCAGTACTTC. It yields the protein CASSTPSEGHLLRVPYEQYF.

This clonotype has a handful of counts. The genes are TRBV15 and TRBJ2-1; D remains ambiguous. Trimming removed 0 bases from V and 8 bases from J, with 17 bases in between. Germline V gene sequence: CDR1 LNHNV, CDR2 YYDKDF (reference sequence). The CDR3 runs 16 residues. CDR3 DNA sequence: TGTGCCACCAGCAGAGAGGTCAGCGTCCTTTTAGATGAGCAGTTCTTC. Its protein product is CATSREVSVLLDEQFF.

The V call is TRBV2, the J call TRBJ2-2; unclear D gene. The CDR3 sequence is 16 residues long. Between the trimmed V and J ends, which lost 2 bases and 1 base, there was a span of 11 bases. From germline, CDR1 is SNHLY and CDR2 FYNNEI. CDR3 bases: TGTGCCAGCAGTGAAACGGGCGTGGGGAACACCGGGGAGCTGTTTTTT. It codes for CASSETGVGNTGELFF.

The chain employs TRBV20-1 and TRBJ1-3, with 9 bases that match TRBD1. V lost 2 bases to trimming and J lost 7 bases; unmatched junction nucleotides: 18. There are 18 residues in the CDR3. Germline CDR1 is DFQATT and CDR2 is SNEGSKA (reference sequence). The CDR3 region is CSARPNPGQGEKWNTIYF. CDR3 sequence (DNA): TGCAGTGCTAGACCAAATCCGGGACAGGGAGAGAAGTGGAACACCATATATTTT.

The chain combines TRBV6-1 with TRBJ1-1; tentatively, D is TRBD1 (5 bases). This CDR3 is built from 10 residues. The germline V gene encodes CDR1 MNHNS and CDR2 SASEGT. CDR3 sequence reads: CAVGRTEAFF. CDR3 nucleotide sequence: TGTGCGGTGGGGCGGACTGAAGCTTTCTTT.

The chain links TRBV19 to TRBJ2-1; 7 nucleotides match TRBD1. Per germline, CDR1 LNHDA and CDR2 SQIVND (reference sequence). With V trimmed by 2 bases and J by 7 bases, 17 bases remained unmatched. There are 18 residues in the CDR3. The CDR3 reads CASSIIGLGEQGKNEQFF. CDR3 coding DNA: TGTGCCAGTAGTATAATTGGCCTTGGGGAACAGGGGAAAAATGAGCAGTTCTTC.

The sample holds many counts of this clonotype. The CDR3 nucleotides read TGTGCCAGCAGCTCCCGACCTAGCACAGATACGCAGTATTTT. This gives the protein CASSSRPSTDTQYF. The chain links TRBV11-2 to TRBJ2-3; D is unclear. Trimming took 4 bases from V and 0 from J, leaving 8 bases between them. This CDR3 spans 14 amino acids. CDR1 is SGHAT and CDR2 is FQNNGV in the germline V gene.

The chain links TRBV5-5 to TRBJ1-1; D is ambiguous. The ends were cut back, 1 base at V and 4 bases at J, with 14 bases in the middle. The CDR3 extends over 15 amino acids. In germline, CDR1 is SGHKS, CDR2 YYEKEE (reference sequence). CDR3 amino acids: CASSLILLPGTEAFF. DNA for the CDR3: TGTGCCAGCAGCTTGATTCTGCTGCCGGGCACTGAAGCTTTCTTT.

This chain uses TRBV20-1 with TRBJ2-5; D is unclear. This CDR3 region has 13 residues. Germline assignment: CDR1 DFQATT and CDR2 SNEGSKA (reference sequence). V was clipped by 7 bases and J by 2 bases, with 14 bases between them. CDR3: CSGSQARQETQYF. As DNA, the CDR3 is TGCAGTGGTAGTCAGGCGAGGCAAGAGACCCAGTACTTC.